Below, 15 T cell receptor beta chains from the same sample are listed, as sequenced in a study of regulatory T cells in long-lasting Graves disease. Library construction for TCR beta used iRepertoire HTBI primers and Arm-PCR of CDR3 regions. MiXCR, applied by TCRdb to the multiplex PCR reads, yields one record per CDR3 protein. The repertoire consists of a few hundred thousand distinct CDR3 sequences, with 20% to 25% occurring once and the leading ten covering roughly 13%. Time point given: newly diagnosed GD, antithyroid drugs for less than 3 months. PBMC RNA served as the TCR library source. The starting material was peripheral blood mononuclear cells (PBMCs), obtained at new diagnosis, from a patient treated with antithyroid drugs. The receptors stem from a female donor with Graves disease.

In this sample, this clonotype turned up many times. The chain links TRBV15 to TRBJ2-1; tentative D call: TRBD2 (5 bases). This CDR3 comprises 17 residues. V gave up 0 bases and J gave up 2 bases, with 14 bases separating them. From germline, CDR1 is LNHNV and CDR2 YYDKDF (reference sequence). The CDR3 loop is CATSRDGGGGAYNEQFF. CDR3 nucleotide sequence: TGTGCCACCAGCAGAGATGGTGGAGGTGGCGCCTACAATGAGCAGTTCTTC.

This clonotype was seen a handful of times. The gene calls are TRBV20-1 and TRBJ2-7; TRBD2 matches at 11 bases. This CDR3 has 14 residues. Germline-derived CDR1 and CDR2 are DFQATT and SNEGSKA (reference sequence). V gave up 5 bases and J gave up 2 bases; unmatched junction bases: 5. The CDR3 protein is CSAETSGDPYEQYF. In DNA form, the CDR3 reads TGCAGTGCTGAGACTAGCGGGGACCCCTACGAGCAGTACTTC.

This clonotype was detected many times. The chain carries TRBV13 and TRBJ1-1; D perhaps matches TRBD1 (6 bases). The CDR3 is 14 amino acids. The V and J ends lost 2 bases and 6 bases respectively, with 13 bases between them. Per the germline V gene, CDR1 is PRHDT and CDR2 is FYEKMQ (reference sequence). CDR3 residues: CASSLRQGSAEAFF. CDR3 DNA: TGTGCCAGCAGCTTACGGCAGGGGAGCGCTGAAGCTTTCTTT. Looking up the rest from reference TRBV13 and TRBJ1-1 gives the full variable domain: AAGVIQSPRHLIKEKRETATLKCYPIPRHDTVYWYQQGPGQDPQFLISFYEKMQSDKGSIPDRFSAQQFSDYHSELNMSSLELGDSALYFCASSLRQGSAEAFFGQGTRLTVV.

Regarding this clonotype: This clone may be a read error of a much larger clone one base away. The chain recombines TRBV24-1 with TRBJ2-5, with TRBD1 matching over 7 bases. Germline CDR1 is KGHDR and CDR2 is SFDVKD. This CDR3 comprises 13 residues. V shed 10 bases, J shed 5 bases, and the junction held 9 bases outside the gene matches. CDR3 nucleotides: TGTGCCACTTCTTTAGGGGGCGGGGAGACCCAGTACTTC. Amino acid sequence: CATSLGGGETQYF.

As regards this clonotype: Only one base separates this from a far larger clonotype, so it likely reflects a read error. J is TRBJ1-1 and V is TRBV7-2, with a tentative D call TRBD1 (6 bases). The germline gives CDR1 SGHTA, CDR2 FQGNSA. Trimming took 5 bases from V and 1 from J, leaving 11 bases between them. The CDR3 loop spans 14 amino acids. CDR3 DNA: TGTACCAGCAGCAGGGCGGGACAGAACACTGAAGCTTTCTTT. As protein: CTSSRAGQNTEAFF.

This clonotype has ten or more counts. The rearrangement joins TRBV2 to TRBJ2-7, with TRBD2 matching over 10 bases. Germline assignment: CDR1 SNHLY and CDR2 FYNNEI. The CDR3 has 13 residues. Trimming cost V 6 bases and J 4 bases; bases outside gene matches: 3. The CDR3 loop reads CASSQLAGYEQYF. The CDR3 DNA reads TGTGCCAGCAGCCAACTAGCGGGGTACGAGCAGTACTTC.

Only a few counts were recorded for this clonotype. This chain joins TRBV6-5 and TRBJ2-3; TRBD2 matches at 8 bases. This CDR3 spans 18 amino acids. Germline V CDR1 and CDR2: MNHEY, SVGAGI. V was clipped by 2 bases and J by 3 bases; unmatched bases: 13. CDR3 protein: CASSYLGLENGQTDTQYF. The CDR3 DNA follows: TGTGCCAGCAGTTACCTGGGACTAGAGAACGGTCAGACAGATACGCAGTATTTT.

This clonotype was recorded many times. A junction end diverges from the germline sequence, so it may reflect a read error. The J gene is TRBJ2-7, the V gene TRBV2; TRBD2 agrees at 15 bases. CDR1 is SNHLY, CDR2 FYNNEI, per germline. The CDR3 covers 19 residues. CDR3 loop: CASSQPGLAGGKGTYEQYF. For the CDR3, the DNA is TGCGCCAGCAGCCAACCGGGACTAGCGGGAGGAAAGGGTACCTACGAGCAGTACTTC.

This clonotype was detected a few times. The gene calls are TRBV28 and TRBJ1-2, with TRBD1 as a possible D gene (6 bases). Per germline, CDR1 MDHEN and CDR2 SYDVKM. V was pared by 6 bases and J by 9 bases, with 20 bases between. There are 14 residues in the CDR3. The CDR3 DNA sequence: TGTGCCAGCAGCCCCGGGGGGGGGACATCGAGCTACACCTTC. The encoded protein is CASSPGGGTSSYTF.

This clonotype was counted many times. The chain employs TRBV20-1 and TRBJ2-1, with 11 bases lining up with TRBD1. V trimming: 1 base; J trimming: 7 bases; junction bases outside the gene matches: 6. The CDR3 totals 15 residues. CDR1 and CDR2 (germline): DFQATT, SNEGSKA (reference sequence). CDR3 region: CSARAGTGGRNEQFF. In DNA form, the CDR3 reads TGCAGTGCTAGAGCCGGGACAGGGGGGCGTAATGAGCAGTTCTTC.

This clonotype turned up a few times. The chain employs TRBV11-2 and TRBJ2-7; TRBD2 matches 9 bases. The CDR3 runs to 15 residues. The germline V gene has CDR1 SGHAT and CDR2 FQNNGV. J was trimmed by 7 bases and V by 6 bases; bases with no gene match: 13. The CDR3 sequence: CASSPWGASGTEQYF. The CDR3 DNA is TGTGCCAGCAGTCCCTGGGGGGCTAGCGGGACGGAGCAGTACTTC.

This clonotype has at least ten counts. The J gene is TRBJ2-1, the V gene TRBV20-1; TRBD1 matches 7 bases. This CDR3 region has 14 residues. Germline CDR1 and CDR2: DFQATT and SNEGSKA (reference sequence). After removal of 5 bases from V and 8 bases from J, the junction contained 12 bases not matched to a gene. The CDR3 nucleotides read TGCAGTGCTGCTAGGGGGCGGAATAGGGATGAGCAGTTCTTC. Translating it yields CSAARGRNRDEQFF.

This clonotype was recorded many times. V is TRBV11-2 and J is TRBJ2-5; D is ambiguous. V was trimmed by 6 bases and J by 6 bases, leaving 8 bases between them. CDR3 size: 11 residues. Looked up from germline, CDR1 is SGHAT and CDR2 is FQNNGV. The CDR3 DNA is TGTGCCAGCAGTATCGGGCAGACCCAGTACTTC. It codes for CASSIGQTQYF.

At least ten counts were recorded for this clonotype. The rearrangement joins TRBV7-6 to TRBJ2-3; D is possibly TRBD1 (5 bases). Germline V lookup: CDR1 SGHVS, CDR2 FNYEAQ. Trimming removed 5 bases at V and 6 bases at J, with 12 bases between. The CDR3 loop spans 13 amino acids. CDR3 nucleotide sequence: TGTGCCAGCAGCGCCCTTCGACAGGATACGCAGTATTTT. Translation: CASSALRQDTQYF.

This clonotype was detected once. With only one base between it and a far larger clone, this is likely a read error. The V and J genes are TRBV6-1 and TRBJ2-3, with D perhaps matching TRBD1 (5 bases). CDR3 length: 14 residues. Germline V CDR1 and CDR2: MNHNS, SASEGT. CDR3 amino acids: CASSQVLQADTRYF. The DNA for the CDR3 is TGTGCCAGCAGCCAAGTATTACAGGCAGATACGCGGTATTTT.